This T cell receptor (beta chain) was sequenced in a study of STAT5B mutations in CD4+ large granular lymphocyte leukemia. General observations from the study: Approximately 25% of private leukemic clonotypes occurred rarely in other patients' non-leukemic repertoires.

Control samples were healthy donors' buffy coats. The count of this clone is one. Its antigen is not known. Here immunoSEQ multiplex PCR was the method, and the copy in TCRdb shows in-frame clones only, minus some. The data show roughly 30,000 clones, 65% to 80% seen once. Sequenced sample: CD4+ T cells from blood buffy coats. This receptor was taken from a human donor in good health.

The CDR3 region has the DNA TGTGCCAGTAGTACACCTCCCCGGGACAGAGGAGGGGGATCCAATCAGCCCCAGCATTTT. Its protein product is CASSTPPRDRGGGSNQPQHF. The chain has TRBV19 and TRBJ1-5, with TRBD1 matching 7 bases. This CDR3 spans 20 amino acids. With 4 bases clipped from V and 3 bases from J, the junction kept 21 bases outside the gene matches. The V gene's germline CDR1 is LNHDA and CDR2 SQIVND (reference sequence).